The rows below give T cell receptor beta chains drawn from one sample of a study of blood T cell repertoires in COVID-19. The repertoire was sequenced with immunoSEQ multiplex PCR; TCRdb's copy has only in-frame clones and lacks some. The sample includes a few hundred thousand clones, around nine tenths of them seen just once. Material for sequencing was PBMCs or T cells enriched from blood (not recorded which). The source is an older woman in a cohort exposed to, infected with or recovered from COVID-19 (not recorded which). Each CDR3 is given with its conserved first and last residue. Fields, in order: D gene, CDR3 length, clone size, J gene, V gene, CDR3 protein, CDR3 DNA. A D gene is named only where the DNA matches it firmly. Clone size is not always given. Where it is, it says once, few, many or a class for expanded clones.

D: .
length: 13
size: .
J: TRBJ1-1
V: TRBV12-3/TRBV12-4
CDR3: CASSAPGNTEAFF
DNA: TGTGCCAGCAGTGCCCCAGGGAACACTGAAGCTTTCTTT

D: .
length: 14
size: .
J: TRBJ2-5
V: TRBV6-2/TRBV6-3
CDR3: CASSWGRGVETQYF
DNA: TGTGCCAGCAGTTGGGGGCGAGGAGTGGAGACCCAGTACTTC

D: TRBD2
length: 16
size: .
J: TRBJ2-1
V: TRBV30
CDR3: CAWSGLLAGGGNEQFF
DNA: TGTGCCTGGAGTGGGTTACTGGCGGGAGGAGGGAATGAGCAGTTCTTC

D: TRBD1
length: 14
size: .
J: TRBJ2-1
V: TRBV2
CDR3: CASRRQGYNNEQFF
DNA: TGTGCCAGCAGACGACAGGGGTATAACAATGAGCAGTTCTTC

D: .
length: 15
size: .
J: TRBJ2-7
V: TRBV30
CDR3: CAWSAVRTVPGEQYF
DNA: TGTGCCTGGAGTGCCGTCCGGACAGTCCCGGGAGAGCAGTACTTC

D: .
length: 14
size: .
J: TRBJ1-1
V: TRBV5-1
CDR3: CASSLARGRTEAFF
DNA: TGCGCCAGCAGCTTGGCCAGAGGGCGCACTGAAGCTTTCTTT

D: .
length: 14
size: .
J: TRBJ1-6
V: TRBV5-6
CDR3: CASSLRQGNSPLHF
DNA: TGTGCCAGCAGCTTGCGGCAGGGAAATTCACCCCTCCACTTT

D: TRBD2
length: 20
size: .
J: TRBJ2-2
V: TRBV10-3
CDR3: CAISDYLGTSGTNTAGELFF
DNA: TGTGCCATCAGTGATTACTTGGGGACTAGCGGGACGAACACCGCCGGGGAGCTGTTTTTT

D: TRBD2
length: 13
size: .
J: TRBJ2-1
V: TRBV6-5
CDR3: CASSRTSGREQFF
DNA: TGTGCCAGCAGTAGGACTAGCGGGAGGGAGCAGTTCTTC

D: .
length: 12
size: .
J: TRBJ2-3
V: TRBV28
CDR3: CASSPDLNTQYF
DNA: TGTGCCAGCAGTCCTGACTTAAATACGCAGTATTTT

D: .
length: 15
size: .
J: TRBJ2-1
V: TRBV25-1
CDR3: CASSEFASDYNEQFF
DNA: TGTGCCAGCAGTGAATTTGCTAGCGACTACAATGAGCAGTTCTTC

D: .
length: 15
size: .
J: TRBJ2-7
V: TRBV7-9
CDR3: CASSLGGDISYEQYF
DNA: TGTGCCAGCAGCTTAGGTGGGGACATCTCCTACGAGCAGTACTTC

D: TRBD1
length: 17
size: once
J: TRBJ1-1
V: TRBV4-2
CDR3: CASSQGQGPTKNTEAFF
DNA: TGTGCCAGCAGCCAGGGACAGGGACCAACTAAGAACACTGAAGCTTTCTTT

D: .
length: 12
size: .
J: TRBJ2-2
V: TRBV28
CDR3: CASRLLTGELFF
DNA: TGTGCCAGCAGACTCCTAACCGGGGAGCTGTTTTTT

D: TRBD1
length: 14
size: .
J: TRBJ1-5
V: TRBV20-1
CDR3: CSASGQVSNQPQHF
DNA: TGCAGTGCTAGTGGACAGGTTAGCAATCAGCCCCAGCATTTT

D: .
length: 13
size: few
J: TRBJ1-5
V: TRBV6-2/TRBV6-3
CDR3: CASSLQGNQPQHF
DNA: TGTGCCAGCAGTTTACAGGGAAATCAGCCCCAGCATTTT

D: .
length: 14
size: .
J: TRBJ2-2
V: TRBV7-9
CDR3: CASSPGGSVGELFF
DNA: TGTGCCAGCAGCCCGGGTGGTAGCGTCGGGGAGCTGTTTTTT

D: .
length: 15
size: few
J: TRBJ2-6
V: TRBV28
CDR3: CASSGVYSGANVLTF
DNA: TGTGCCAGCTCGGGGGTGTACTCTGGGGCCAACGTCCTGACTTTC

D: .
length: 15
size: .
J: TRBJ2-5
V: TRBV5-1
CDR3: CASSLDTGLGKTQYF
DNA: TGCGCCAGCAGCTTGGATACAGGTTTAGGGAAGACCCAGTACTTC

D: TRBD1
length: 16
size: .
J: TRBJ2-7
V: TRBV28
CDR3: CASSLLSGTATYEQYF
DNA: TGTGCCAGCAGTTTGCTCTCCGGGACAGCAACCTACGAGCAGTACTTC

D: .
length: 14
size: .
J: TRBJ2-3
V: TRBV5-1
CDR3: CASCGLGFTDTQYF
DNA: TGCGCCAGCTGCGGACTCGGCTTCACAGATACGCAGTATTTT

D: .
length: 17
size: few
J: TRBJ1-1
V: TRBV28
CDR3: CASSSLIWRGLETEAFF
DNA: TGTGCCAGCAGTTCCCTAATATGGCGGGGATTGGAAACTGAAGCTTTCTTT

D: .
length: 13
size: .
J: TRBJ1-1
V: TRBV4-1
CDR3: CASSPSGGQQAFF
DNA: TGCGCCAGCAGCCCTTCCGGAGGACAGCAAGCTTTCTTT

D: TRBD1
length: 18
size: once
J: TRBJ2-6
V: TRBV7-2
CDR3: CASSLDGTGYSGANVLTF
DNA: TGTGCCAGCAGCTTAGACGGGACAGGATACTCTGGGGCCAACGTCCTGACTTTC

D: TRBD1
length: 15
size: few
J: TRBJ2-3
V: TRBV5-1
CDR3: CASSPLPDRENTQYF
DNA: TGCGCCAGCAGCCCCCTCCCGGACAGGGAGAATACGCAGTATTTT

D: TRBD1
length: 13
size: .
J: TRBJ2-7
V: TRBV7-2
CDR3: CASSPTGVYEQYF
DNA: TGTGCCAGCAGCCCCACAGGGGTCTACGAGCAGTACTTC

D: TRBD1
length: 16
size: .
J: TRBJ1-6
V: TRBV11-2
CDR3: CASSSTRDRINSPLHF
DNA: TGTGCCAGCAGCTCGACCCGGGACAGGATAAATTCACCCCTCCACTTT

D: .
length: 14
size: .
J: TRBJ1-4
V: TRBV6-5
CDR3: CASSPPGGREKLFF
DNA: TGTGCCAGCAGCCCACCGGGGGGCCGCGAAAAACTGTTTTTT

D: TRBD1
length: 18
size: .
J: TRBJ2-1
V: TRBV20-1
CDR3: CSASMLIGELGQVDEQFF
DNA: TGCAGTGCTAGTATGCTGATAGGGGAACTCGGACAGGTTGATGAGCAGTTCTTC

D: .
length: 15
size: once
J: TRBJ2-1
V: TRBV18
CDR3: CASSPLGVSYNEQFF
DNA: TGTGCCAGCTCACCACTAGGGGTCTCCTACAATGAGCAGTTCTTC

D: TRBD1
length: 15
size: .
J: TRBJ2-2
V: TRBV5-1
CDR3: CASSTRDRGAGELFF
DNA: TGCGCCAGCAGCACCCGGGACAGGGGGGCCGGGGAGCTGTTTTTT

D: TRBD2
length: 13
size: .
J: TRBJ2-7
V: TRBV29-1
CDR3: CSAMTSGGYEQYF
DNA: TGCAGCGCCATGACTAGCGGGGGCTACGAGCAGTACTTC

D: .
length: 12
size: once
J: TRBJ2-5
V: TRBV6-5
CDR3: CASSRTGETQYF
DNA: TGTGCCAGCAGTCGGACTGGGGAGACCCAGTACTTC

D: .
length: 12
size: .
J: TRBJ1-2
V: TRBV24-1
CDR3: CATSEGDYGYTF
DNA: TGTGCCACCAGTGAGGGAGACTATGGCTACACCTTC

D: .
length: 14
size: once
J: TRBJ2-7
V: TRBV7-2
CDR3: CASSLGAVSYEQYF
DNA: TGTGCCAGCAGCTTAGGGGCAGTCTCCTACGAGCAGTACTTC

D: .
length: 15
size: .
J: TRBJ1-5
V: TRBV28
CDR3: CASSTGDMWNQPQHF
DNA: TGTGCCAGCAGTACCGGGGACATGTGGAATCAGCCCCAGCATTTT

D: .
length: 17
size: .
J: TRBJ2-1
V: TRBV24-1
CDR3: CATSDLPVTGHHNEQFF
DNA: TGTGCCACCAGTGATTTGCCGGTCACGGGACACCACAATGAGCAGTTCTTC

D: TRBD1
length: 16
size: .
J: TRBJ1-3
V: TRBV4-1
CDR3: CASSQETGGGRNTIYF
DNA: TGCGCCAGCAGCCAGGAGACAGGGGGCGGACGAAACACCATATATTTT

D: .
length: 15
size: .
J: TRBJ2-3
V: TRBV28
CDR3: CASRPSSSGPDTQYF
DNA: TGTGCCAGCAGACCGTCTAGCTCGGGCCCAGATACGCAGTATTTT

D: .
length: 15
size: .
J: TRBJ2-1
V: TRBV3-1/TRBV3-2
CDR3: CASSHGASPNVEQFF
DNA: TGTGCCAGCAGCCACGGAGCCAGTCCAAATGTAGAGCAGTTCTTC

D: TRBD1
length: 14
size: .
J: TRBJ2-3
V: TRBV7-2
CDR3: CASSLGTGVDTQYF
DNA: TGTGCCAGCAGCCTGGGGACAGGGGTAGATACGCAGTATTTT

D: TRBD1
length: 11
size: .
J: TRBJ2-7
V: TRBV20-1
CDR3: CSATGGYEQYF
DNA: TGCAGTGCTACAGGGGGCTACGAGCAGTACTTC

D: .
length: 15
size: .
J: TRBJ2-1
V: TRBV4-1
CDR3: CASSLKDSQWDEQFF
DNA: TGCGCCAGCAGCCTAAAGGACTCACAATGGGATGAGCAGTTCTTC

D: TRBD1
length: 16
size: .
J: TRBJ1-1
V: TRBV5-6
CDR3: CASSHGQGIMNTEAFF
DNA: TGTGCCAGCAGCCACGGACAGGGAATTATGAACACTGAAGCTTTCTTT

D: .
length: 12
size: once
J: TRBJ2-7
V: TRBV13
CDR3: CASTDREDEQYF
DNA: TGTGCCAGCACAGACAGGGAGGACGAGCAGTACTTC

D: .
length: 14
size: .
J: TRBJ2-6
V: TRBV6-5
CDR3: CASGGGSGANVLTF
DNA: TGTGCCAGCGGAGGTGGATCCGGGGCCAACGTCCTGACTTTC